This TCR beta chain was identified in a study of cytomegalovirus exposure and HLA in healthy donors. The wider study: An early release of data contained 75 million to 90 million unique TCRs, which came from HLA-typed donors. Whole-study findings and limits: Later on, an analysis tied around 17,000 TCR beta sequences to HLA alleles at 0.05 false discovery rate. The dataset shows that most TCR sequences were rare, while some public TCRs occurred in many donors. Fewer N-insertions than the approximately 680-donor mean were reportedly shown by an Asian-associated ancestry cluster in a later analysis.

The PCR made use of 60 Vbeta and 13 Jbeta primers. The assay was immunoSEQ multiplex PCR, and TCRdb's table has in-frame clones only and misses some. Of a few hundred thousand clones in the sample, about 86% are singletons; the top ten hold 7% to 9%. The CDR3 contains 13 residues. From germline, CDR1 is MNHEY and CDR2 SMNVEV (reference sequence). V lost 8 bases to trimming and J lost 4 bases; unmatched junction nucleotides: 2. In this sample, this clone turned up a few times. Its matching antigen is unknown. The sequence came from a woman aged 55-69 years in good health and CMV-seropositive. The gene calls are TRBV27 and TRBJ1-6; 7 bases are a match to TRBD1. Sample: PBMCs. The CDR3 protein is CASYRGYNSPLHF. CDR3 nucleotides: TGTGCCAGCTACAGGGGATATAATTCACCCCTCCACTTT.